This is a list of T cell receptor beta chains from one sample in a study of Tregs in tolerant kidney transplant recipients. TCRdb keeps only in-frame clones here, not all; method: immunoSEQ multiplex PCR. The sample lists roughly 50,000 clones; around nine tenths were seen once. The source was CD8+ T cells from blood (PBMCs), collected 12 months after the transplant. The receptor set was obtained from a human patient who received a combined kidney and bone marrow transplant. Some T cells may be provided by the graft donor. Both conserved end residues are part of each CDR3. A D gene is named only where the DNA matches it firmly.

j_call v_call d_call cdr3_nt cdr3_aa
TRBJ1-5 TRBV9 NA TGTGCCAGCAGCGTAGGGGGGGGCAATCAGCCCCAGCATTTT CASSVGGGNQPQHF
TRBJ2-1 TRBV11-2 TRBD1 TGTGCCAGCAGCTTGGGACAGGGCTACAATGAGCAGTTCTTC CASSLGQGYNEQFF
TRBJ2-7 TRBV11-2 TRBD2 TGTGCCAGCAGCCCATTTAGCGGGAGCTACGAGCAGTACTTC CASSPFSGSYEQYF
TRBJ1-3 TRBV9 NA TGTGCCAGCGCGGGTGGGGGAAACACCATATATTTT CASAGGGNTIYF
TRBJ2-7 TRBV6-5 TRBD2 TGTGCCAGCAGTTACATTAGCGGGAGCGTCAACGAGCAGTACTTC CASSYISGSVNEQYF
TRBJ1-1 TRBV11-3 NA TGTGCCAGCAGCCCAGGGCGGGGGACCACTGAAGCTTTCTTT CASSPGRGTTEAFF
TRBJ2-2 TRBV28 TRBD2 TGTGCCAGCACCCCAGGCGGGGGGGCCGGAACCGGGGAGCTGTTTTTT CASTPGGGAGTGELFF
TRBJ2-1 TRBV19 NA TGTGCCAGTAGTATGGGGGACAACTCCTACAATGAGCAGTTCTTC CASSMGDNSYNEQFF
TRBJ2-1 TRBV4-3 NA TGCGCCAGCAGCCACCCCAGGGGGCGGGAGGGCCTCTACAATGAGCAGTTCTTC CASSHPRGREGLYNEQFF
TRBJ2-7 TRBV19 TRBD1 TGTGCCAGTAGTTCCGGGACAGGGATGTACGAGCAGTACTTC CASSSGTGMYEQYF
TRBJ2-7 TRBV7-9 NA TGTGCCAGCAGCTACGGGGACTACGAGCAGTACTTC CASSYGDYEQYF
TRBJ2-7 TRBV4-3 NA TGCGCCAGCAGCCAAGGTCGGGACTTTATGTACGAGCAGTACTTC CASSQGRDFMYEQYF
TRBJ2-7 TRBV4-1 TRBD1 TGCGCCAGCAGCCAAGCTAGGGACAGACGATACGAGCAGTACTTC CASSQARDRRYEQYF